The 29 T cell receptor beta chains given below trace back to one sample, sequenced in a study of radiation and T cells in renal cell carcinoma. Time point here: baseline pretreatment blood. Treatment: 15 Gy SBRT to primary tumor, nephrectomy 4 weeks later. Profiled with immunoSEQ multiplex PCR; TCRdb holds only in-frame clones, not every one. The table lists 120,000 to 150,000 clones, approximately 90% of them singletons, with over 3.5% in the top ten. The source was blood, collected from a patient whose treatment included radiotherapy and nephrectomy. All receptors come from a woman between 70 and 85 years old with renal cell carcinoma.

The CDR3 DNA reads as TGTGCCAGCAGCCGCCCGGGGGGACTTATCTACGAGCAGTACTTC. Residues: CASSRPGGLIYEQYF. The chain uses TRBV14 and TRBJ2-7; 7 nucleotides line up with TRBD2. Germline trimming cut 4 bases from V and 3 bases from J; bases unmatched to any gene: 9. CDR3 size: 15 residues. Germline V gene data show CDR1 as SGHDN and CDR2 as FVKESK.

The chain recombines TRBV5-1 with TRBJ1-3; 7 bases align to TRBD1. The length of the CDR3 is 16 residues. V was pared by 1 base and J by 3 bases, with 7 bases of the junction left unmatched. Germline loops: CDR1 SGHRS, CDR2 YFSETQ. The CDR3 spells CASSLRTGTVGNTIYF. The DNA of the CDR3 is TGCGCCAGCAGCTTGCGAACTGGGACAGTTGGAAACACCATATATTTT.

The V and J genes are TRBV18 and TRBJ2-7; D perhaps matches TRBD1 (5 bases). There are 14 residues in the CDR3. Germline values: CDR1 KGHSH, CDR2 LQKENI. Trimming pared 3 bases from V and 2 bases from J, leaving 11 bases between. CDR3 bases: TGTGCCAGCTCACCTCTGCAGGGCCCCTACGAGCAGTACTTC. Its protein product is CASSPLQGPYEQYF.

V is TRBV7-6 and J is TRBJ1-4, with no clear D. The V end was cut by 4 bases, the J end by 0 bases, with 21 bases between. CDR1 SGHVS and CDR2 FNYEAQ come from the germline V gene. The CDR3 covers 19 residues. The CDR3 loop reads CASSYSTPGSRATNEKLFF. For the CDR3, the DNA is TGTGCCAGCAGCTACTCGACACCGGGCTCGAGGGCAACTAATGAAAAACTGTTTTTT.

The chain couples TRBV9 to TRBJ2-1, with TRBD2 matching over 9 bases. This CDR3 contains 16 residues. Germline lookup yields CDR1 SGDLS and CDR2 YYNGEE. The V segment lost 1 base and the J segment 6 bases; nucleotides outside the gene matches: 8. CDR3 amino acids: CASSVSGRGGGNEQFF. Here the CDR3 DNA reads TGTGCCAGCAGCGTAAGTGGGCGGGGGGGCGGCAATGAGCAGTTCTTC.

This clone was detected only a few times. The rearrangement links TRBV6-5 to TRBJ2-5; no firm D call. This CDR3 comprises 13 residues. Per the germline V gene, CDR1 is MNHEY and CDR2 is SVGAGI. Deletions cut 6 bases from V and 5 bases from J, with 13 bases between. The CDR3 DNA is TGTGCCAGCAGCCTAGACCCACGGGAGACCCAGTACTTC. Translating it yields CASSLDPRETQYF.

The chain employs TRBV19 and TRBJ2-7; 12 bases align to TRBD1. The CDR3 extends over 15 amino acids. The V and J ends lost 4 bases and 7 bases, in that order; junction bases with no gene match: 8. The V gene's germline CDR1 is LNHDA and CDR2 SQIVND (reference sequence). The CDR3 is CASSRPGQGAWEQYF. The CDR3, as DNA: TGTGCCAGTAGTAGACCGGGACAGGGGGCATGGGAGCAGTACTTC.

This rearrangement joins TRBV4-3 to TRBJ2-7; D is unclear. The germline V and J ends were trimmed by 0 bases and 3 bases, with 6 bases remaining between them. Germline lookup yields CDR1 LGHNA and CDR2 YSLEER. The CDR3 covers 13 residues. The CDR3, as DNA: TGCGCCAGCAGCCAAGACAGACGCTACGAGCAGTACTTC. It yields the protein CASSQDRRYEQYF.

V and J are TRBV6-1 and TRBJ1-2; TRBD1 aligns across 7 bases. This CDR3 is built from 13 residues. The germline gives CDR1 MNHNS, CDR2 SASEGT. V gave up 5 bases and J gave up 5 bases; unmatched junction bases: 5. The CDR3 DNA sequence: TGTGCCAGCAGTCAGGGGGGAACTTATGGCTACACCTTC. Translated: CASSQGGTYGYTF.

This clone came up once. The chain has TRBV6-6 and TRBJ2-5; 8 bases are shared with TRBD1. This CDR3 comprises 16 residues. Germline-derived CDR1 and CDR2 are MNHNY and SVGAGI (reference sequence). V was clipped by 4 bases and J by 5 bases; unmatched bases: 12. The CDR3 nucleotides read TGTGCCAGCAGTTCGCAGGGGGCTGCGATTATGGAGACCCAGTACTTC. This codes for CASSSQGAAIMETQYF.

The chain has TRBV19 and TRBJ1-6; maybe TRBD1 (6 bases). Trimming stripped 1 base from V and 0 bases from J, with 10 bases between. CDR1 LNHDA and CDR2 SQIVND come from the germline V gene (reference sequence). This CDR3 has 17 residues. CDR3 nucleotide sequence: TGTGCCAGTAGTATAGGGGACACGAGCTCCTATAATTCACCCCTCCACTTT. This sequence encodes CASSIGDTSSYNSPLHF.

The rearrangement uses TRBV7-9 and TRBJ1-3; D gene uncertain. From germline, CDR1 is SEHNR and CDR2 FQNEAQ (reference sequence). V lost 3 bases and J lost 4, with 10 bases in between. The CDR3 is made up of 14 amino acids. CDR3 protein: CASSLETRGNTIYF. The DNA for the CDR3 is TGTGCCAGCAGCTTGGAGACCCGAGGAAACACCATATATTTT.

DNA for the CDR3: TGTGCCAGCTCACCGGACAGGGGCGCGTACAATGAGCAGTTCTTC. Translation gives CASSPDRGAYNEQFF. V is TRBV18 and J is TRBJ2-1; 9 nucleotides align to TRBD1. The germline V gene has CDR1 KGHSH and CDR2 LQKENI. V lost 3 bases, J lost 4 bases, and 4 bases stayed unmatched. The CDR3 extends over 15 amino acids. Combining the CDR3 with reference TRBV18 and TRBJ2-1 gives the whole variable domain NAGVMQNPRHLVRRRGQEARLRCSPMKGHSHVYWYRQLPEEGLKFMVYLQKENIIDESGMPKERFSAEFPKEGPSILRIQQVVRGDSAAYFCASSPDRGAYNEQFFGPGTRLTVL.

The chain recombines TRBV10-3 with TRBJ2-2, with 9 bases identical to TRBD1. Germline assignment: CDR1 ENHRY and CDR2 SYGVKD. The CDR3 runs 13 residues. The V segment lost 10 bases and the J segment 5 bases; nucleotides outside the gene matches: 5. The CDR3, as DNA: TGTGCCACGGACAGGGGTGAGACCGGGGAGCTGTTTTTT. Residues: CATDRGETGELFF.

Only one count was recorded for this clone. The genes are TRBV7-2 and TRBJ2-5; D may be TRBD1 (5 bases). The germline gives CDR1 SGHTA, CDR2 FQGNSA. The V end lost 2 bases, the J end lost 4 bases, and 8 bases lay between the germline ends. CDR3 size: 13 residues. The CDR3 DNA reads as TGTGCCAGCAGCTTAAGGGGTGTAGAGACCCAGTACTTC. Amino acid sequence: CASSLRGVETQYF.

V is TRBV14 and J is TRBJ2-7; D is uncertain. Trimming shortened V by 7 bases and J by 1 base, and 11 bases separated the two germline ends. Germline V gene lookup returns CDR1 SGHDN and CDR2 FVKESK. The CDR3 sequence is 13 residues long. The CDR3 is CASIPGRSYEQYF. The CDR3, as DNA: TGTGCCAGCATCCCGGGCCGATCCTACGAGCAGTACTTC.

The chain links TRBV19 to TRBJ2-6; unclear D gene. This CDR3 has 14 amino acids. Germline CDR1 LNHDA, CDR2 SQIVND (reference sequence). The V and J ends lost 4 bases and 0 bases respectively, with 4 bases between them. As DNA, the CDR3 is TGTGCCAGTAGTAGGCTCTCTGGGGCCAACGTCCTGACTTTC. Translated, it gives CASSRLSGANVLTF. Combining the CDR3 with reference TRBV19 and TRBJ2-6 gives the whole variable domain DGGITQSPKYLFRKEGQNVTLSCEQNLNHDAMYWYRQDPGQGLRLIYYSQIVNDFQKGDIAEGYSVSREKKESFPLTVTSAQKNPTAFYLCASSRLSGANVLTFGAGSRLTVL.

This chain links TRBV6-1 with TRBJ2-5; D unclear. CDR1 is MNHNS and CDR2 is SASEGT in the germline V gene. This CDR3 is built from 11 residues. The ends were cut back, 4 bases at V and 5 bases at J, with 5 bases in the middle. This chain's CDR3 is CASSVWETQYF. The CDR3 coding sequence is TGTGCCAGCAGTGTATGGGAGACCCAGTACTTC.

The V gene is TRBV5-8, the J gene TRBJ1-3; TRBD1 matches at 7 bases. The CDR3 has 14 residues. Looked up from germline, CDR1 is SGHTS and CDR2 is YDEGEE. Trimming cost V 4 bases and J 2 bases; bases outside gene matches: 3. In DNA form, the CDR3 reads TGTGCCAGCAGCGTAACAGGGGCTGGAAACACCATATATTTT. Protein sequence: CASSVTGAGNTIYF.

The genes are TRBV28 and TRBJ1-1; 8 bases fit TRBD1. With V trimmed by 3 bases and J by 1 base, 4 bases remained unmatched. The CDR3 contains 15 residues. Germline values: CDR1 MDHEN, CDR2 SYDVKM. CDR3 protein: CASSLTGAGNTEAFF. CDR3 DNA sequence: TGTGCCAGCAGTTTGACAGGGGCGGGGAACACTGAAGCTTTCTTT.

The chain couples TRBV30 to TRBJ1-5; D unresolved. Trimming pared 4 bases from V and 0 bases from J, leaving 7 bases between. The CDR3 has 13 amino acids. CDR1 and CDR2 from the germline V gene are GTSNPN and SVGIG (reference sequence). This CDR3 reads CAWNAHSNQPQHF. The CDR3 coding sequence is TGTGCCTGGAATGCCCATAGCAATCAGCCCCAGCATTTT.

Here the CDR3 reads CASGRRILTSSYNSPLHF. CDR3 in DNA: TGTGCCAGTGGTCGCAGAATTCTTACGAGCTCCTATAATTCACCCCTCCACTTT. The chain has TRBV19 and TRBJ1-6; D is undetermined. V was cut by 8 bases and J by 0 bases, with 20 bases left in between. CDR1 is LNHDA, CDR2 SQIVND, per germline (reference sequence). This CDR3 has 18 amino acids.

The V and J genes are TRBV2 and TRBJ1-5; D call uncertain. Trimming took 7 bases from V and 1 from J, leaving 11 bases between them. The germline gives CDR1 SNHLY, CDR2 FYNNEI. The CDR3 is 14 amino acids. As DNA, the CDR3 is TGTGCCAGCAACATCGTTGCGAGCAATCAGCCCCAGCATTTT. Translation: CASNIVASNQPQHF.

The V gene is TRBV4-2, the J gene TRBJ1-2; the match to TRBD1 covers 8 bases. The junction had 4 bases not matched to a gene; V was cut back by 1 base and J by 6 bases. Germline assignment: CDR1 LGHNA and CDR2 YNFKEQ. The CDR3 contains 14 residues. CDR3 nucleotides: TGTGCCAGCAGCCAAGGGGACAGGACGGATGGCTACACCTTC. It encodes CASSQGDRTDGYTF.

V usage is TRBV5-1 and J usage is TRBJ1-1, with D unresolved. Trimming stripped 0 bases from V and 3 bases from J, with 9 bases between. From germline, CDR1 is SGHRS and CDR2 YFSETQ. The CDR3 is 14 residues long. CDR3 nucleotide sequence: TGCGCCAGCAGCTTGGCTATTTGGGACACTGAAGCTTTCTTT. This translates into CASSLAIWDTEAFF. Drawing the rest from reference TRBV5-1 and TRBJ1-1, the complete variable domain is KAGVTQTPRYLIKTRGQQVTLSCSPISGHRSVSWYQQTPGQGLQFLFEYFSETQRNKGNFPGRFSGRQFSNSRSEMNVSTLELGDSALYLCASSLAIWDTEAFFGQGTRLTVV.

The J gene is TRBJ2-1, the V gene TRBV5-4; 15 nucleotides match TRBD2. Germline CDR1 SGHNT, CDR2 YYREEE (reference sequence). This CDR3 comprises 17 residues. V lost 4 bases and J lost 7; bases outside the gene matches: 9. CDR3 in DNA: TGTGCCAGCAGCCGGACTAGCGGGGGGGCCCGTCGGAATGAGCAGTTCTTC. Its translation is CASSRTSGGARRNEQFF.

For this clone: Other DNA variants within this sample encode the same CDR3. The J gene is TRBJ1-2, the V gene TRBV4-1; D not certain. With 0 bases removed from V and 4 bases from J, the gap between germline ends came to 3 bases. The CDR3 loop spans 12 amino acids. Looked up from germline, CDR1 is MGHRA and CDR2 is YSYEKL. The CDR3 is CASSQEVYGYTF. In DNA form, the CDR3 reads TGCGCCAGCAGCCAAGAAGTCTATGGCTACACCTTC.

The chain couples TRBV6-6 to TRBJ1-2; 8 bases align to TRBD1. V trimming: 7 bases; J trimming: 4 bases; junction bases outside the gene matches: 5. Germline lookup yields CDR1 MNHNY and CDR2 SVGAGI (reference sequence). This CDR3 is built from 13 residues. The CDR3 sequence is CASTGQGGYGYTF. Here the CDR3 DNA reads TGTGCCAGCACAGGACAGGGCGGCTATGGCTACACCTTC.

The J gene is TRBJ1-6, the V gene TRBV19; 7 bases map to TRBD1. Germline CDR1 and CDR2: LNHDA and SQIVND (reference sequence). J gave up 5 bases and V 6 bases, and 13 bases lay outside the gene matches. This CDR3 region has 17 residues. This CDR3 reads CASSPTGTIPNNSPLHF. The CDR3 nucleotides read TGTGCCAGTAGCCCGACAGGGACCATCCCTAATAATTCACCCCTCCACTTT.